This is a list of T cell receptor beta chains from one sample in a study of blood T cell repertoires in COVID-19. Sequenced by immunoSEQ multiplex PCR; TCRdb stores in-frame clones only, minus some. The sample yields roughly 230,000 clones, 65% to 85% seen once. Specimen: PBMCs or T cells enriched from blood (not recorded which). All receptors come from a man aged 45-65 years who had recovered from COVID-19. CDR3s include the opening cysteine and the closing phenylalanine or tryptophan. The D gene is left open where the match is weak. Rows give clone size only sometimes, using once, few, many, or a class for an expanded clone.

cdr3_nt: TGTGCCAGCAGCTTAATGGGCAGCCAAGAGACCCAGTACTTC
cdr3_aa: CASSLMGSQETQYF
clone_size: .
d_call: .
j_call: TRBJ2-5
v_call: TRBV7-3

cdr3_nt: TGTGCCAGCAGCCAAGGGCGGATCTCCTACAATGAGCAGTTCTTC
cdr3_aa: CASSQGRISYNEQFF
clone_size: .
d_call: .
j_call: TRBJ2-1
v_call: TRBV3-1/TRBV3-2

cdr3_nt: TGTGCCAGCAACAGCGGGACAGGGCCACAGCCCCAGCATTTT
cdr3_aa: CASNSGTGPQPQHF
clone_size: .
d_call: TRBD1
j_call: TRBJ1-5
v_call: TRBV25-1

cdr3_nt: TGTGCCAGCAGTTTGACGGGAAACTATGGCTACACCTTC
cdr3_aa: CASSLTGNYGYTF
clone_size: once
d_call: .
j_call: TRBJ1-2
v_call: TRBV28

cdr3_nt: TGTGCCAGTAGTGTAACAATGGTAACTAATGAAAAACTGTTTTTT
cdr3_aa: CASSVTMVTNEKLFF
clone_size: .
d_call: .
j_call: TRBJ1-4
v_call: TRBV19

cdr3_nt: TGTGCCAGCTTGAAAACAGGCCTCGAGGCCTATGGCTACACCTTC
cdr3_aa: CASLKTGLEAYGYTF
clone_size: .
d_call: .
j_call: TRBJ1-2
v_call: TRBV6-5

cdr3_nt: TGTGCCAGCAGCCAAGGGGACAGGCGTAATTCACCCCTCCACTTT
cdr3_aa: CASSQGDRRNSPLHF
clone_size: .
d_call: TRBD1
j_call: TRBJ1-6
v_call: TRBV3-1/TRBV3-2

cdr3_nt: TGTGCCAGCAGCCTCCGAGGCGCGCAGTACTTC
cdr3_aa: CASSLRGAQYF
clone_size: .
d_call: .
j_call: TRBJ2-7
v_call: TRBV11-1

cdr3_nt: TGCAGCGTTGAAGCAGGGGCCTACAATGAGCAGTTCTTC
cdr3_aa: CSVEAGAYNEQFF
clone_size: once
d_call: .
j_call: TRBJ2-1
v_call: TRBV29-1

cdr3_nt: TGTGCCAGCAGTTCGGGACAGCCGGTATCCGAGCAGTACTTC
cdr3_aa: CASSSGQPVSEQYF
clone_size: .
d_call: TRBD1
j_call: TRBJ2-7
v_call: TRBV28

cdr3_nt: TGTGCCAGCAGTGCTAAGGGTCAGGGGGTATATAGCAATCAGCCCCAGCATTTT
cdr3_aa: CASSAKGQGVYSNQPQHF
clone_size: .
d_call: TRBD1
j_call: TRBJ1-5
v_call: TRBV2

cdr3_nt: TGTGCCAGCAGTTACTCCCGGGTGGCGAGCTATGGCTACACCTTC
cdr3_aa: CASSYSRVASYGYTF
clone_size: once
d_call: .
j_call: TRBJ1-2
v_call: TRBV6-5

cdr3_nt: TGTGCCAGCAGCTTAGAGGGGACAGGGGGCAATCAGCCCCAGCATTTT
cdr3_aa: CASSLEGTGGNQPQHF
clone_size: .
d_call: TRBD1
j_call: TRBJ1-5
v_call: TRBV7-2

cdr3_nt: TGTGCTAGTGGTTTGCTGGCGACTAGGGACGAGCAGTACTTC
cdr3_aa: CASGLLATRDEQYF
clone_size: .
d_call: .
j_call: TRBJ2-7
v_call: TRBV12-5

cdr3_nt: TGTGCCAGCAGTTCCCCGCGGGGGGCTCAGGAGACCCAGTACTTC
cdr3_aa: CASSSPRGAQETQYF
clone_size: .
d_call: TRBD2
j_call: TRBJ2-5
v_call: TRBV6-5

cdr3_nt: TGCAGCGCCTCGATGGAGGAGACCCAGTACTTC
cdr3_aa: CSASMEETQYF
clone_size: .
d_call: .
j_call: TRBJ2-5
v_call: TRBV29-1

cdr3_nt: TGTGCCAGCAGCCAACTACGGGACAGGGCGTTTGGCGCAGATACGCAGTATTTT
cdr3_aa: CASSQLRDRAFGADTQYF
clone_size: .
d_call: TRBD1
j_call: TRBJ2-3
v_call: TRBV3-1/TRBV3-2

cdr3_nt: TGTGCCAGTAGTGACCGGGTTGGCCCCAACACCATATATTTT
cdr3_aa: CASSDRVGPNTIYF
clone_size: .
d_call: .
j_call: TRBJ1-3
v_call: TRBV19

cdr3_nt: TGTGCCAGCAGCACTGAGTCCTTCCCTAACTATGGCTACACCTTC
cdr3_aa: CASSTESFPNYGYTF
clone_size: .
d_call: .
j_call: TRBJ1-2
v_call: TRBV9

cdr3_nt: TGCGCCAGCACCTCGACTACAGGGGCCACCTCCTACGAGCAGTACTTC
cdr3_aa: CASTSTTGATSYEQYF
clone_size: .
d_call: TRBD1
j_call: TRBJ2-7
v_call: TRBV5-1

cdr3_nt: TGTGCCACCAGCAGAGGGGGGACTAGCGGGACCTACGAGCAGTACTTC
cdr3_aa: CATSRGGTSGTYEQYF
clone_size: .
d_call: TRBD2
j_call: TRBJ2-7
v_call: TRBV15

cdr3_nt: TGTGCCAGCAGCTTAGATCACTGGGGCCAAGGAGAGACCCAGTACTTC
cdr3_aa: CASSLDHWGQGETQYF
clone_size: once
d_call: .
j_call: TRBJ2-5
v_call: TRBV11-2

cdr3_nt: TGTGCCAGTAAAGGGATTGGACAGGGTGCAGACGAGCAGTACTTC
cdr3_aa: CASKGIGQGADEQYF
clone_size: .
d_call: TRBD1
j_call: TRBJ2-7
v_call: TRBV19

cdr3_nt: TGTGCCATCAGTGCCACGCGGGGCATTCGGGGGGAGACCCAGTACTTC
cdr3_aa: CAISATRGIRGETQYF
clone_size: .
d_call: .
j_call: TRBJ2-5
v_call: TRBV10-3

cdr3_nt: TGTGCCAGCAGCCTCTCGGGACAGGGGTCTTACGAGCAGTACTTC
cdr3_aa: CASSLSGQGSYEQYF
clone_size: once
d_call: TRBD1
j_call: TRBJ2-7
v_call: TRBV14

cdr3_nt: TGTGCCAGCAGCCAAGAGTTCGGGGTACCATCTGGCTACACCTTC
cdr3_aa: CASSQEFGVPSGYTF
clone_size: many
d_call: .
j_call: TRBJ1-2
v_call: TRBV4-2

cdr3_nt: TGTGCCAGCAGTTCCGTGGGTAGCGAGTACAATGAGCAGTTCTTC
cdr3_aa: CASSSVGSEYNEQFF
clone_size: .
d_call: .
j_call: TRBJ2-1
v_call: TRBV6-5

cdr3_nt: TGTGCCACGAAACTAGCGGGGGGGCTCTCAGATACGCAGTATTTT
cdr3_aa: CATKLAGGLSDTQYF
clone_size: .
d_call: TRBD2
j_call: TRBJ2-3
v_call: TRBV19

cdr3_nt: TGTGCCAGCAGCTTAAGAGGGGGGAACACTGAAGCTTTCTTT
cdr3_aa: CASSLRGGNTEAFF
clone_size: .
d_call: .
j_call: TRBJ1-1
v_call: TRBV13

cdr3_nt: TGTGCCAGCAGCGTAGTGGTGGCCACTGAAGCTTTCTTT
cdr3_aa: CASSVVVATEAFF
clone_size: .
d_call: .
j_call: TRBJ1-1
v_call: TRBV9

cdr3_nt: TGTGCCAGTAGACCCGACAGGGGACGGGATCAGCCCCAGCATTTT
cdr3_aa: CASRPDRGRDQPQHF
clone_size: .
d_call: TRBD1
j_call: TRBJ1-5
v_call: TRBV19

cdr3_nt: TGTGCCTGGAGGGGACAGCTGAACACTGAAGCTTTCTTT
cdr3_aa: CAWRGQLNTEAFF
clone_size: once
d_call: TRBD1
j_call: TRBJ1-1
v_call: TRBV30

cdr3_nt: TGTGCCACGTCGTTAATCGGAGCCAAAAACATTCAGTACTTC
cdr3_aa: CATSLIGAKNIQYF
clone_size: .
d_call: .
j_call: TRBJ2-4
v_call: TRBV6-5